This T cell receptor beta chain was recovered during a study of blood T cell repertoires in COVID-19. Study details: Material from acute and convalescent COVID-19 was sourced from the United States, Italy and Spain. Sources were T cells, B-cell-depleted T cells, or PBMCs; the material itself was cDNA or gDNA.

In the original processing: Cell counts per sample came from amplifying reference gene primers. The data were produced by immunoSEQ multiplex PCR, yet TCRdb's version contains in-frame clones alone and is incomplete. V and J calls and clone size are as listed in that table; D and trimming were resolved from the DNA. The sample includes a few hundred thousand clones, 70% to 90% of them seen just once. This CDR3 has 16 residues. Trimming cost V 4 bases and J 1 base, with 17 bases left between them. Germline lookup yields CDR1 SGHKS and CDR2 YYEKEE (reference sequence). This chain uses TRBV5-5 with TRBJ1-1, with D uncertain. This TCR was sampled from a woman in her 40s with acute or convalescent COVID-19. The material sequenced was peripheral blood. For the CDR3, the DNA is TGTGCCAGCAGCCCGGCGTCCTCGCGGGGGAACACTGAAGCTTTCTTT. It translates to CASSPASSRGNTEAFF.